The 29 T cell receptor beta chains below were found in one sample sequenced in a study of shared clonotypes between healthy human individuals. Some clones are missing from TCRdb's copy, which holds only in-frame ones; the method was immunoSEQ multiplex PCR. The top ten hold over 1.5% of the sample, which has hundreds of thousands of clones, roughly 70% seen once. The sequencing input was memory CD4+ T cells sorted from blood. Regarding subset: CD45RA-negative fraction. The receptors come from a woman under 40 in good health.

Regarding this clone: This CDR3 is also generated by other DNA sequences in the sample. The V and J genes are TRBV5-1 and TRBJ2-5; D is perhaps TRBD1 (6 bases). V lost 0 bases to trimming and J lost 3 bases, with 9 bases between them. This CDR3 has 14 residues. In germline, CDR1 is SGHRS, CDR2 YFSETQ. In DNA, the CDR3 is TGCGCCAGCAGCTTGGGGGCAGGGGAAGAGACCCAGTACTTC. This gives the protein CASSLGAGEETQYF.

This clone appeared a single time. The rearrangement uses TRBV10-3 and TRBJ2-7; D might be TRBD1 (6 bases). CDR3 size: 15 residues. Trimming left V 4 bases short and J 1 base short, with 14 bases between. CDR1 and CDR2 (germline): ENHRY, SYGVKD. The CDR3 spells CAISVGQGLSYEQYF. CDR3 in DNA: TGTGCCATCAGTGTGGGGCAGGGGCTATCCTACGAGCAGTACTTC.

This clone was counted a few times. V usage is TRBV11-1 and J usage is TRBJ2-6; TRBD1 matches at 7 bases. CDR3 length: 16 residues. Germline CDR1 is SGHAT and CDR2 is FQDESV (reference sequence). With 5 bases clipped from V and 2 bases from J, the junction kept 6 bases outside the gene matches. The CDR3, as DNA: TGTGCCAGCAGCCCTACTGACAGGGCTGGGGCCAACGTCCTGACTTTC. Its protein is CASSPTDRAGANVLTF.

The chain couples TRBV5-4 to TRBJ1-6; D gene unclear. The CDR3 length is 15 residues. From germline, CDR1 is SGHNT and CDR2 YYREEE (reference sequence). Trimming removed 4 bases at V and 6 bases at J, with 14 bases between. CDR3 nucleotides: TGTGCCAGCAGCCTCGGGCCCGGAGGTAATTCACCCCTCCACTTT. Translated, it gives CASSLGPGGNSPLHF.

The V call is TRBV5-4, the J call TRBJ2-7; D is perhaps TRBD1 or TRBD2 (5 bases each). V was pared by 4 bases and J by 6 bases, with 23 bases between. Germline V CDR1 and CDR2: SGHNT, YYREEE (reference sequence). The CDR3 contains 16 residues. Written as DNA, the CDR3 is TGTGCCAGCAGCGCCGTGTCGGGGCAGACTGCCCCCGAGCAGTACTTC. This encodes CASSAVSGQTAPEQYF.

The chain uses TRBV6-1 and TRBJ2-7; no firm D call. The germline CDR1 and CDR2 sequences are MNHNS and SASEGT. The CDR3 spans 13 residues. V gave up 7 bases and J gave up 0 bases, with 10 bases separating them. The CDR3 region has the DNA TGTGCCAGCACCCGTGCTACCTCCTACGAGCAGTACTTC. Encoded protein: CASTRATSYEQYF.

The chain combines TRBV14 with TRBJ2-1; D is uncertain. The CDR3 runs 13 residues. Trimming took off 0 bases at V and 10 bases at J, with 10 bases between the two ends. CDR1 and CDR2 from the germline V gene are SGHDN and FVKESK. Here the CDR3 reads CASSQDLANEQFF. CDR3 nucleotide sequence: TGTGCCAGCAGCCAAGATCTCGCTAACGAGCAGTTCTTC.

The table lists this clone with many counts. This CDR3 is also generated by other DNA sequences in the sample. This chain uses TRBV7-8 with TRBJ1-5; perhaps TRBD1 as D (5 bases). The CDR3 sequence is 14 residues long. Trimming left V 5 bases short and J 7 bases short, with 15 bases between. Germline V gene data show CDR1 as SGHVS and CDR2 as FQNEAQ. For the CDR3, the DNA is TGTGCCAGCAGCCTAGAGGTCAGGGACCAGCCCCAGCATTTT. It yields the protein CASSLEVRDQPQHF.

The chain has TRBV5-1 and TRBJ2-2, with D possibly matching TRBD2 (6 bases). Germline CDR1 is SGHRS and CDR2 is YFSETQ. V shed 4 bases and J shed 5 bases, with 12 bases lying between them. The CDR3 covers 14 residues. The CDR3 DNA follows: TGCGCCAGCAGCCAAGGGAGGTGGACCGGGGAGCTGTTTTTT. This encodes CASSQGRWTGELFF.

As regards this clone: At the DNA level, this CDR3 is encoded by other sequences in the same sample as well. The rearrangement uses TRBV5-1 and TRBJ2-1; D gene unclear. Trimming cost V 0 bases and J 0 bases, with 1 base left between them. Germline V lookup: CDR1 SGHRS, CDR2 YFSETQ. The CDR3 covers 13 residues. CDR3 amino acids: CASSLASYNEQFF. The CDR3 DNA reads TGCGCCAGCAGCTTGGCCTCCTACAATGAGCAGTTCTTC.

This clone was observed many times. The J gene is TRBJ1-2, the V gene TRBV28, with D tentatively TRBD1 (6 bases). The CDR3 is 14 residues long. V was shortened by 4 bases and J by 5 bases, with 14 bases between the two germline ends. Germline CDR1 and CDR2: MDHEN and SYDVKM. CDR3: CASSSPGAAYGYTF. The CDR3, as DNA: TGTGCCAGCAGTTCTCCAGGGGCGGCATATGGCTACACCTTC.

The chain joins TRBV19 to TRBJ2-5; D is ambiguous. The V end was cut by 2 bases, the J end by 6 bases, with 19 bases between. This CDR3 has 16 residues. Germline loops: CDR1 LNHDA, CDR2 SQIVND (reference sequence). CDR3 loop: CASSIYALLCRKTQYF. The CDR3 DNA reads TGTGCCAGTAGTATATATGCACTCCTATGTCGAAAGACCCAGTACTTC.

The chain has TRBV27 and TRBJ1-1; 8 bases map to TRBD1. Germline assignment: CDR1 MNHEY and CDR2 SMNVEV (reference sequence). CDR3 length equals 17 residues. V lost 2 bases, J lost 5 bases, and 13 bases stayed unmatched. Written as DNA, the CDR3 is TGTGCCAGCAGTTTAAAAAGTACAGGGGGACCGAGGACTGAAGCTTTCTTT. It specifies CASSLKSTGGPRTEAFF.

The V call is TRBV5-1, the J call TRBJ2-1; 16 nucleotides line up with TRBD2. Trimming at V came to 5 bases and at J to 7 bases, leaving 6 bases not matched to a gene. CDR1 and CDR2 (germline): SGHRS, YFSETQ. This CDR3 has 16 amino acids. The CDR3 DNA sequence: TGCGCCAGCAGGGGACTAGCGGGAGGGAACTATAATGAGCAGTTCTTC. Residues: CASRGLAGGNYNEQFF.

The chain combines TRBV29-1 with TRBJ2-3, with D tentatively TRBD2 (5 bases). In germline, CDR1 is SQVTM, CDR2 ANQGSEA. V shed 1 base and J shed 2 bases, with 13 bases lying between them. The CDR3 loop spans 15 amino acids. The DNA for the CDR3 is TGCAGCGTTGAAGTCGGCCCAGGACTCACAGATACGCAGTATTTT. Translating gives CSVEVGPGLTDTQYF.

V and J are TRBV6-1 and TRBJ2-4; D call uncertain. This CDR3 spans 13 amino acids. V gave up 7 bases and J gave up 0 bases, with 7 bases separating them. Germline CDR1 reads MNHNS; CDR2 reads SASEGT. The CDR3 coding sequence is TGTGCCAGCATAACGTTAGCCAAAAACATTCAGTACTTC. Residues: CASITLAKNIQYF.

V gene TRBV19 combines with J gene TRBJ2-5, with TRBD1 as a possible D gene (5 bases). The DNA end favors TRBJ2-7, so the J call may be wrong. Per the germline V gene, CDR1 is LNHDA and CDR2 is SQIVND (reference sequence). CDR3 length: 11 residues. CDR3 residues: CASATGYEQYF. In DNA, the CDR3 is TGTGCCAGCGCAACAGGCTACGAGCAGTACTTC.

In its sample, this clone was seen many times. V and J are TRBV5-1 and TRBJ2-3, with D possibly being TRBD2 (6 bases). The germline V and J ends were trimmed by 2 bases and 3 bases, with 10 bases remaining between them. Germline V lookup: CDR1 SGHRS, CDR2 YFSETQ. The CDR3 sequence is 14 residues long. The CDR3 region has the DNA TGCGCCAGCAGCTTCGGGAGTGGGACAGATACGCAGTATTTT. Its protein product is CASSFGSGTDTQYF.

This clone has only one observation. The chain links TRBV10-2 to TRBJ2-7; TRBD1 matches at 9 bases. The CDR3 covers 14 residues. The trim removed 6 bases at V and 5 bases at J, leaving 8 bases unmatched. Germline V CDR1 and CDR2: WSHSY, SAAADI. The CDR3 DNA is TGCGCCAGCAGGACCCCGGGACAGGGTAACGAGCAGTACTTC. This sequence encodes CASRTPGQGNEQYF.

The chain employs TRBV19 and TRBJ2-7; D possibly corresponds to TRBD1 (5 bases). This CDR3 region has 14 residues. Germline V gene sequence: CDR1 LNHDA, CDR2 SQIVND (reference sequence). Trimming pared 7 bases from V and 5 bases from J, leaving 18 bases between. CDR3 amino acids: CASKEGPGKNEQYF. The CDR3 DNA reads TGTGCCAGTAAAGAAGGACCAGGGAAAAACGAGCAGTACTTC.

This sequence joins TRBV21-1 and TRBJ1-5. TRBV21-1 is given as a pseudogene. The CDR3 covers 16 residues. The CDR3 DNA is TGTGCCAGCAGCCTTGGCGTGAGGTCCGTCGGTGAGCCCCAGCATTTT. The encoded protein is CASSLGVRSVGEPQHF.

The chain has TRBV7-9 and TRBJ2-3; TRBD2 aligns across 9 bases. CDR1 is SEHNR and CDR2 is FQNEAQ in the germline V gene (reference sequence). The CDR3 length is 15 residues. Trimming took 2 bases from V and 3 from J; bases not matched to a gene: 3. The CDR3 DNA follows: TGTGCCAGCAGCTTAACCAGCGGGAGGACAGATACGCAGTATTTT. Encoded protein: CASSLTSGRTDTQYF.

The CDR3 region is CASSEAVAGIGAKNIQYF. The CDR3 DNA reads as TGTGCCAGCAGTGAAGCGGTAGCGGGGATTGGAGCCAAAAACATTCAGTACTTC. The chain uses TRBV6-1 and TRBJ2-4; TRBD2 aligns across 8 bases. Trimming removed 0 bases from V and 0 bases from J; junction bases left unmatched: 7. Germline CDR1 is MNHNS and CDR2 is SASEGT. The CDR3 has 18 residues.

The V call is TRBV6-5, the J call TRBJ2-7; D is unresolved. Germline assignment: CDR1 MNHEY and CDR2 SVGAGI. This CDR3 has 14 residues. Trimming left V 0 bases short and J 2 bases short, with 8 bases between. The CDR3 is CASSYSPRTYEQYF. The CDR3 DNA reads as TGTGCCAGCAGTTACTCTCCACGTACCTACGAGCAGTACTTC.

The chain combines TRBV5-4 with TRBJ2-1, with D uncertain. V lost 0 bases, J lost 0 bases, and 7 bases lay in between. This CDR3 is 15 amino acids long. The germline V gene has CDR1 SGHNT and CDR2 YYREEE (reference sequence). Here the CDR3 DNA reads TGTGCCAGCAGCTTGGGGTCGAGCTCCTACAATGAGCAGTTCTTC. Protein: CASSLGSSSYNEQFF.

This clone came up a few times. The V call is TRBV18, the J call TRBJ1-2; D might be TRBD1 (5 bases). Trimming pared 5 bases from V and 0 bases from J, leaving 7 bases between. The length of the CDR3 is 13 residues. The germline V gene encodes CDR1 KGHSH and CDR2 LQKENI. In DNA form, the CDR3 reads TGTGCCAGCTCAGAGGGGACTAACTATGGCTACACCTTC. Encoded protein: CASSEGTNYGYTF.

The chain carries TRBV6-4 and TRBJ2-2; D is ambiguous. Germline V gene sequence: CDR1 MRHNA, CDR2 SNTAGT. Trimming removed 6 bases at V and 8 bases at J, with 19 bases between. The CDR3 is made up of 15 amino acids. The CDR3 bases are TGTGCCAGCAGAAACGGAGACACCCATCTGGGGGAGCTGTTTTTT. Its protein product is CASRNGDTHLGELFF.

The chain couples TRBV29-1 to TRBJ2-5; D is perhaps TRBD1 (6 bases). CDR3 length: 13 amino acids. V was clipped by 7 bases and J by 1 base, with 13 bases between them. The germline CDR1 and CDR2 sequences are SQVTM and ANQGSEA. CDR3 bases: TGCAGCGCCCCCGCAGGGGTCCAAGAGACCCAGTACTTC. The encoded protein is CSAPAGVQETQYF.

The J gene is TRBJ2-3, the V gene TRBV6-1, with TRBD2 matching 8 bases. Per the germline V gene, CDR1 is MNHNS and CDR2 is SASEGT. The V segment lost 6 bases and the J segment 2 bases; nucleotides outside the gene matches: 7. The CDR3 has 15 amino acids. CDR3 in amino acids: CASRDLAGPTDTQYF. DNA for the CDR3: TGTGCCAGCAGGGACCTAGCGGGCCCCACAGATACGCAGTATTTT.